The entry that follows covers one TCR beta chain sequence. The antigen remains unidentified. Sequencing used immunoSEQ multiplex PCR; TCRdb keeps in-frame clones, though not all of them. This sample has roughly 77,000 clones, with 70% to 85% found just once. The sample belongs to a study of OX40 agonist ivuxolimab in advanced cancers. Study-wide results and caveats: Dose levels from 0.1 to 3.0 mg/kg saw CD4+ and CD8+ blood T cells expand clonally by week 6.

The sequence was obtained from an adult with an advanced solid tumor such as melanoma, head and neck, liver or kidney cancer. Specimen: CD4+ or CD8+ T cells sorted from blood, collected in a trial of the OX40 agonist ivuxolimab.

The CDR3 reads CASSPQQGSGANVLTF. Here the CDR3 DNA reads TGTGCCAGCTCACCACAACAGGGTTCTGGGGCCAACGTCCTGACTTTC. This chain connects TRBV18 to TRBJ2-6; maybe TRBD1 (6 bases). V lost 1 base, J lost 1 base, and 8 bases lay in between. The CDR3 has 16 residues. Germline V gene sequence: CDR1 KGHSH, CDR2 LQKENI.